The clone carrying this TCR beta chain was picked up a small number of times. Antigen: not known. The source of the sample is a study of CD4+ T cells in melanoma. Overall study results and limits: CD8+ T cell, macrophage and B cell function reportedly correlated with neoantigen-specific CD4+ T cells. Neoantigen-specific CD4+ T cells in melanoma reportedly had diverse differentiation states.

This CDR3 comprises 13 residues. Trimming removed 3 bases at V and 0 bases at J, with 8 bases between. Germline CDR1 reads SQVTM; CDR2 reads ANQGSEA. The assay was immunoSEQ multiplex PCR, and TCRdb's table has in-frame clones only and misses some. Here the sample spans 110,000 to 150,000 clones, about nine tenths being singletons. V and J are TRBV29-1 and TRBJ2-5, with D unresolved. This clonotype originated in a human donor with melanoma. DNA for the CDR3: TGCAGCGTTGATTCTGGGAACCAAGAGACCCAGTACTTC. It codes for CSVDSGNQETQYF.